Shown below are 23 T cell receptor beta chains from a single sample sequenced in a study of blood T cell repertoires in COVID-19. This table comes from immunoSEQ multiplex PCR, and its TCRdb copy is limited to in-frame clones, with some not included. The data hold about 87,000 clones, with over 75% observed a single time. The sequenced sample consisted of peripheral blood. Receptor source: a woman in her 70s with acute or convalescent COVID-19.

The chain has TRBV5-5 and TRBJ2-3; 9 positions agree with TRBD2. Trimming removed 4 bases from V and 1 base from J; junction bases left unmatched: 16. Looked up from germline, CDR1 is SGHKS and CDR2 is YYEKEE (reference sequence). CDR3 length equals 19 residues. The chain's CDR3 is CASSPRWGGGASGTDTQYF. The CDR3 DNA is TGTGCCAGCAGCCCCCGCTGGGGCGGGGGGGCCTCGGGCACAGATACGCAGTATTTT.

This chain uses TRBV19 with TRBJ1-5; a weak D match, TRBD1 (5 bases). The CDR3 consists of 13 residues. Germline lookup yields CDR1 LNHDA and CDR2 SQIVND (reference sequence). V lost 3 bases and J 5 bases, leaving 8 bases between the germline ends. This CDR3 is CASSMDKDQPQHF. The CDR3 DNA reads as TGTGCCAGTAGTATGGACAAGGATCAGCCCCAGCATTTT.

This chain links TRBV28 with TRBJ1-2; TRBD1 might be the D (5 bases). The CDR3 runs to 13 residues. Germline loops: CDR1 MDHEN, CDR2 SYDVKM. The germline V and J ends were trimmed by 3 bases and 2 bases, with 7 bases remaining between them. CDR3 DNA sequence: TGTGCCAGCAGTTTTGGGGGGAACTATGGCTACACCTTC. Its protein is CASSFGGNYGYTF.

This chain links TRBV9 with TRBJ1-3; D not resolved. Germline V gene sequence: CDR1 SGDLS, CDR2 YYNGEE. V lost 4 bases and J lost 4, with 18 bases in between. This CDR3 contains 16 residues. The CDR3 region is CASSPSPLLNGNTIYF. In DNA form, the CDR3 reads TGTGCCAGCAGCCCTAGCCCACTATTAAACGGAAACACCATATATTTT. Filled out from reference TRBV9 and TRBJ1-3, the complete variable domain reads DSGVTQTPKHLITATGQRVTLRCSPRSGDLSVYWYQQSLDQGLQFLIQYYNGEERAKGNILERFSAQQFPDLHSELNLSSLELGDSALYFCASSPSPLLNGNTIYFGEGSWLTVV.

The chain carries TRBV28 and TRBJ1-1, with TRBD1 identical over 8 bases. This CDR3 is built from 16 residues. Germline loops: CDR1 MDHEN, CDR2 SYDVKM. J lost 5 bases, V lost 6 bases, and 14 bases had no gene match. For the CDR3, the DNA is TGTGCCAGCAGCACAAGACAGGGGAGACCTCCAACTGAAGCTTTCTTT. Translation: CASSTRQGRPPTEAFF.

This sequence joins TRBV28 and TRBJ1-2, with no clear D. The germline V and J ends were trimmed by 2 bases and 4 bases, with 8 bases remaining between them. The CDR3 has 13 residues. The germline gives CDR1 MDHEN, CDR2 SYDVKM. Here the CDR3 DNA reads TGTGCCAGCAGTTTACTAGGTGGCTATGGCTACACCTTC. It encodes CASSLLGGYGYTF.

This clone was recorded once. The V call is TRBV4-1, the J call TRBJ2-5, with 7 bases that match TRBD1. The CDR3 has 17 residues. CDR1 is MGHRA and CDR2 is YSYEKL in the germline V gene. V trimming: 0 bases; J trimming: 7 bases; junction bases outside the gene matches: 14. Here the CDR3 DNA reads TGCGCCAGCAGCCAAGAAAGTGTCGGACAGGCCGAAGGGACCCAGTACTTC. Residues: CASSQESVGQAEGTQYF.

This rearrangement joins TRBV9 to TRBJ1-1; 7 positions agree with TRBD1. CDR3 length equals 17 residues. Germline CDR1 is SGDLS and CDR2 is YYNGEE. Trimming removed 2 bases from V and 0 bases from J; junction bases left unmatched: 10. The CDR3 loop is CASSVLPWGTVNTEAFF. CDR3 nucleotides: TGTGCCAGCAGCGTTTTACCGTGGGGGACAGTGAACACTGAAGCTTTCTTT.

The chain has TRBV7-6 and TRBJ2-7; 11 bases are a match to TRBD1. The CDR3 is made up of 14 amino acids. Germline V lookup: CDR1 SGHVS, CDR2 FNYEAQ. The V and J ends lost 5 bases and 4 bases, in that order; junction bases with no gene match: 4. The CDR3 sequence is CASSRGQGAYEQYF. In DNA, the CDR3 is TGTGCCAGCAGCCGAGGACAGGGGGCTTACGAGCAGTACTTC.

This clone has just a few counts. This chain joins TRBV6-1 and TRBJ1-5; possible D gene TRBD1, 6 bases. From germline, CDR1 is MNHNS and CDR2 SASEGT. The V end was cut by 1 base, the J end by 5 bases, with 12 bases between. The CDR3 has 15 amino acids. CDR3 amino acids: CASSEGWQGYQPQHF. The CDR3 region has the DNA TGTGCCAGCAGTGAAGGTTGGCAGGGGTATCAGCCCCAGCATTTT.

The chain is built from TRBV19 and TRBJ1-2; no clear D gene. V lost 2 bases to trimming and J lost 3 bases, with 7 bases between them. CDR1 LNHDA and CDR2 SQIVND come from the germline V gene (reference sequence). The CDR3 consists of 13 residues. The CDR3 DNA is TGTGCCAGTAGTATAAACAGAGACTATGGCTACACCTTC. Translation gives CASSINRDYGYTF.

The chain uses TRBV3-1 (or the pseudogene TRBV3-2) and TRBJ1-1; 7 nucleotides match TRBD1. The CDR3 contains 13 residues. Per the germline V gene, CDR1 is LGHDT and CDR2 is YNNKEL (reference sequence). V was pared by 1 base and J by 4 bases, with 0 bases of the junction left unmatched. CDR3 protein: CASSQGDSTEAFF. CDR3 DNA sequence: TGTGCCAGCAGCCAAGGGGACAGCACTGAAGCTTTCTTT.

This chain connects TRBV10-1 to TRBJ2-1, with D uncertain. V lost 5 bases to trimming and J lost 4 bases, with 6 bases between them. This CDR3 region has 12 residues. Germline CDR1 and CDR2: WNHNN and SYGVQD (reference sequence). In DNA, the CDR3 is TGCGCCAGCAGTCAAGCATACAATGAGCAGTTCTTC. This sequence encodes CASSQAYNEQFF.

V is TRBV30 and J is TRBJ2-3; D uncertain. Trimming took 5 bases from V and 6 from J, leaving 12 bases between them. The CDR3 loop spans 12 amino acids. The germline V gene encodes CDR1 GTSNPN and CDR2 SVGIG (reference sequence). In nucleotides, the CDR3 is TGTGCCTGGGCTCGGTCTCTGGATACGCAGTATTTT. This gives the protein CAWARSLDTQYF.

The V and J genes are TRBV7-2 and TRBJ2-5, with D possibly being TRBD2 (6 bases). The CDR3 loop spans 11 amino acids. V shed 9 bases and J shed 2 bases, with 7 bases lying between them. Germline V lookup: CDR1 SGHTA, CDR2 FQGNSA. The CDR3, as DNA: TGTGCCAGTGGACTACAAGAGACCCAGTACTTC. This sequence encodes CASGLQETQYF. Full variable domain (missing parts from reference TRBV7-2 and TRBJ2-5): GAGVSQSPSNKVTEKGKDVELRCDPISGHTALYWYRQSLGQGLEFLIYFQGNSAPDKSGLPSDRFSAERTGGSVSTLTIQRTQQEDSAVYLCASGLQETQYFGPGTRLLVL.

This sequence joins TRBV18 and TRBJ2-3; tentative D call: TRBD1 (6 bases). CDR1 KGHSH and CDR2 LQKENI come from the germline V gene. This CDR3 comprises 17 residues. V lost 3 bases, J lost 0 bases, and 16 bases lay in between. In DNA form, the CDR3 reads TGTGCCAGCTCACCCCTAGGGACATCATCTAGCACAGATACGCAGTATTTT. Its translation is CASSPLGTSSSTDTQYF.

The chain employs TRBV25-1 and TRBJ1-3; D is ambiguous. Trimming left V 3 bases short and J 4 bases short, with 16 bases between. Germline V lookup: CDR1 MGHDK, CDR2 SYGVNS. This CDR3 has 16 residues. CDR3 residues: CASSDSLTAGGNTIYF. CDR3 in DNA: TGTGCCAGCAGTGATTCCCTGACTGCGGGAGGAAACACCATATATTTT.

The V and J genes are TRBV6-6 and TRBJ1-2; 7 bases fit TRBD1. V shed 5 bases, J shed 8 bases, and the junction held 2 bases outside the gene matches. The CDR3 is made up of 11 amino acids. The germline V gene has CDR1 MNHNY and CDR2 SVGAGI (reference sequence). The CDR3: CASSRGGGYTF. CDR3 DNA: TGTGCCAGCAGTAGAGGGGGCGGCTACACCTTC.

The rearrangement joins TRBV27 to TRBJ2-2; 9 bases fit TRBD2. CDR3 length: 20 residues. J was trimmed by 0 bases and V by 7 bases; bases with no gene match: 18. Germline loops: CDR1 MNHEY, CDR2 SMNVEV (reference sequence). CDR3 loop: CASIIRGGGGSPANTGELFF. In nucleotides, the CDR3 is TGTGCCAGCATAATCCGCGGCGGGGGGGGTTCCCCAGCGAACACCGGGGAGCTGTTTTTT.

The gene calls are TRBV6-5 and TRBJ2-7, with D perhaps matching TRBD1 (6 bases). V was cut by 7 bases and J by 0 bases, with 13 bases left in between. CDR1 and CDR2 from the germline V gene are MNHEY and SVGAGI. The CDR3 extends over 14 amino acids. The CDR3 loop reads CASTSDRLSYEQYF. As DNA, the CDR3 is TGTGCCAGCACCTCAGACAGGCTCTCCTACGAGCAGTACTTC.

This chain uses TRBV7-9 with TRBJ2-1; 10 bases are shared with TRBD2. Germline CDR1 reads SEHNR; CDR2 reads FQNEAQ (reference sequence). V gave up 5 bases and J gave up 7 bases; unmatched junction bases: 8. This CDR3 is 15 amino acids long. The CDR3 reads CASSPQRGGRNEQFF. CDR3 nucleotides: TGTGCCAGCAGCCCCCAGCGGGGGGGCCGTAATGAGCAGTTCTTC.

The chain links TRBV2 to TRBJ1-1; D gene unclear. CDR1 and CDR2 from the germline V gene are SNHLY and FYNNEI. Trimming cost V 4 bases and J 4 bases, with 13 bases left between them. The CDR3 consists of 14 residues. CDR3 in DNA: TGTGCCAGCAGTGTCGACGGGTTAGGCACTGAAGCTTTCTTT. It translates to CASSVDGLGTEAFF.

The sample holds a few counts of this clone. The rearrangement uses TRBV5-4 and TRBJ2-5, with 13 bases identical to TRBD2. The junction had 8 bases not matched to a gene; V was cut back by 4 bases and J by 5 bases. This CDR3 region has 16 residues. The germline V gene encodes CDR1 SGHNT and CDR2 YYREEE (reference sequence). CDR3 coding DNA: TGTGCCAGCAGCATGAGAAAACTAGCGGGGGGGGAGACCCAGTACTTC. Translation gives CASSMRKLAGGETQYF.